These 23 T cell receptor beta chains came from one sample sequenced in a study of blood T cell repertoires in COVID-19. The method was immunoSEQ multiplex PCR; TCRdb's version includes in-frame clones alone and lacks a portion of them. The profile shows 180,000 or so clones, around 89% of them singletons. Material: peripheral blood. Every receptor here comes from a woman under 40 with acute or convalescent COVID-19.

V usage is TRBV3-1 (or the pseudogene TRBV3-2) and J usage is TRBJ2-7; a possible D gene is TRBD1 (6 bases). This CDR3 has 14 amino acids. The germline CDR1 and CDR2 sequences are LGHDT and YNNKEL (reference sequence). Trimming took 4 bases from V and 3 from J, leaving 13 bases between them. The CDR3, as DNA: TGTGCCAGCAGCCGATGGGACACGAGCTACGAGCAGTACTTC. This translates into CASSRWDTSYEQYF.

The chain recombines TRBV3-1 (or the pseudogene TRBV3-2) with TRBJ1-2, with D possibly TRBD1 on 5 matching bases. CDR3 length equals 13 residues. The V end lost 6 bases, the J end lost 3 bases, and 11 bases lay between the germline ends. Looked up from germline, CDR1 is LGHDT and CDR2 is YNNKEL (reference sequence). The CDR3 DNA reads as TGTGCCAGCAGTCAGACAGCCGACTATGGCTACACCTTC. Protein product: CASSQTADYGYTF.

J is TRBJ2-5 and V is TRBV7-2; perhaps TRBD2 as D (5 bases). Germline loops: CDR1 SGHTA, CDR2 FQGNSA. This CDR3 region has 14 residues. The V and J ends lost 5 bases and 2 bases respectively, with 12 bases between them. CDR3 region: CASSPRRAQETQYF. CDR3 nucleotides: TGTGCCAGCAGCCCCAGGCGGGCTCAAGAGACCCAGTACTTC.

The V call is TRBV27, the J call TRBJ2-1; 7 bases line up with TRBD2. V lost 4 bases, J lost 8 bases, and 5 bases stayed unmatched. The CDR3 loop spans 13 amino acids. Germline lookup yields CDR1 MNHEY and CDR2 SMNVEV (reference sequence). The CDR3 here is CASSWSGGDEQFF. As DNA, the CDR3 is TGTGCCAGCAGTTGGAGTGGGGGGGATGAGCAGTTCTTC.

Worth noting for this clone: An end of the junction does not agree with germline; a read error may underlie this. CDR3 residues: CASSLAVSTDTQYF. CDR3 nucleotide sequence: TGTGCCAGCAGTTTAGCGGTTAGCACAGATACGCAGTATTTT. The rearrangement joins TRBV13 to TRBJ2-3; weak D call: TRBD2 (6 bases). CDR3 size: 14 residues. Looked up from germline, CDR1 is PRHDT and CDR2 is FYEKMQ (reference sequence).

The gene calls are TRBV9 and TRBJ2-2, with a possible D match to TRBD1 (6 bases). CDR1 is SGDLS and CDR2 is YYNGEE in the germline V gene. The CDR3 runs to 15 residues. Trimming took off 0 bases at V and 4 bases at J, with 10 bases between the two ends. The CDR3, as DNA: TGTGCCAGCAGCGTAGCTGGACAGCCCACCGGGGAGCTGTTTTTT. Protein product: CASSVAGQPTGELFF.

This clone was observed a single time. The V gene is TRBV10-2, the J gene TRBJ1-5; no definite D call. The germline V and J ends were trimmed by 0 bases and 9 bases, with 9 bases remaining between them. Germline CDR1 WSHSY, CDR2 SAAADI. The CDR3 has 13 residues. CDR3 loop: CASSESLLRPQHF. CDR3 bases: TGCGCCAGCAGTGAGTCCCTCCTTAGGCCCCAGCATTTT.

This sequence joins TRBV5-1 and TRBJ2-1, with 8 positions matching TRBD2. CDR3 length: 14 residues. The V gene's germline CDR1 is SGHRS and CDR2 YFSETQ. Trimming at V came to 4 bases and at J to 4 bases, leaving 4 bases not matched to a gene. The CDR3 sequence: CASSPVAGYNEQFF. CDR3 DNA sequence: TGCGCCAGCAGCCCAGTAGCGGGATACAATGAGCAGTTCTTC.

This chain uses TRBV18 with TRBJ1-3; tentatively, D is TRBD1 (5 bases). V was clipped by 3 bases and J by 4 bases, with 10 bases between them. The CDR3 contains 14 residues. Germline assignment: CDR1 KGHSH and CDR2 LQKENI. CDR3 in amino acids: CASSPPGSGNTIYF. The DNA for the CDR3 is TGTGCCAGCTCACCTCCAGGGTCGGGAAACACCATATATTTT.

V is TRBV28 and J is TRBJ2-1, with D maybe TRBD1 (6 bases). Germline V gene lookup returns CDR1 MDHEN and CDR2 SYDVKM. With 2 bases removed from V and 5 bases from J, the gap between germline ends came to 22 bases. CDR3 size: 18 residues. The CDR3 protein is CASSLEGPGTRKHNEQFF. CDR3 DNA sequence: TGTGCCAGCAGTTTAGAGGGGCCCGGGACAAGGAAACACAATGAGCAGTTCTTC. Drawing the rest from reference TRBV28 and TRBJ2-1, the complete variable domain is DVKVTQSSRYLVKRTGEKVFLECVQDMDHENMFWYRQDPGLGLRLIYFSYDVKMKEKGDIPEGYSVSREKKERFSLILESASTNQTSMYLCASSLEGPGTRKHNEQFFGPGTRLTVL.

The chain is built from TRBV20-1 and TRBJ1-1; D gene unclear. Germline lookup yields CDR1 DFQATT and CDR2 SNEGSKA (reference sequence). V lost 3 bases, J lost 1 base, and 6 bases lay in between. This CDR3 contains 12 residues. CDR3 region: CSASAQNTEAFF. The CDR3 DNA reads TGCAGTGCTAGTGCACAGAACACTGAAGCTTTCTTT.

This clone turned up a few times. The chain recombines TRBV6-5 with TRBJ2-3; 9 nucleotides match TRBD1. In germline, CDR1 is MNHEY, CDR2 SVGAGI. V gave up 6 bases and J gave up 3 bases; unmatched junction bases: 4. There are 14 residues in the CDR3. This CDR3 reads CASSPDRGTDTQYF. The CDR3 DNA sequence: TGTGCCAGCAGCCCGGACAGGGGTACAGATACGCAGTATTTT.

The CDR3 nucleotides read TGTGCCAGCCGAACCCAGGGTTCAGGGGCCAACGTCCTGACTTTC. Translation: CASRTQGSGANVLTF. J is TRBJ2-6 and V is TRBV28, with a tentative D call TRBD1 (5 bases). V lost 8 bases and J lost 4, with 15 bases in between. The CDR3 has 15 amino acids. Germline-derived CDR1 and CDR2 are MDHEN and SYDVKM.

The rearrangement links TRBV5-1 to TRBJ2-7, with 7 bases lining up with TRBD2. This CDR3 contains 16 residues. CDR1 and CDR2 (germline): SGHRS, YFSETQ. The ends lost 0 bases at V and 0 bases at J; junction bases unmatched: 6. The CDR3 region is CASSLAGGVRSYEQYF. CDR3 sequence (DNA): TGCGCCAGCAGCTTGGCGGGGGGAGTGCGCTCCTACGAGCAGTACTTC.

The chain is built from TRBV30 and TRBJ1-4; 8 bases match TRBD1. The CDR3 runs 13 residues. Germline V gives CDR1 GTSNPN, CDR2 SVGIG (reference sequence). The V gene end was trimmed by 4 bases and the J gene end by 7 bases; junction bases not matched to a gene: 5. The CDR3 protein is CAWTGGAGEKLFF. The CDR3 bases are TGTGCCTGGACAGGGGGCGCCGGTGAAAAACTGTTTTTT.

The chain's CDR3 is CASSLAGTSYDQETQYF. CDR3 DNA sequence: TGTGCCAGCAGCTTAGCCGGGACAAGCTATGACCAAGAGACCCAGTACTTC. The chain is built from TRBV7-6 and TRBJ2-5; D possibly corresponds to TRBD1 (6 bases). This CDR3 is 17 amino acids long. Germline CDR1 is SGHVS and CDR2 is FNYEAQ. The ends were cut back, 0 bases at V and 0 bases at J, with 14 bases in the middle. Looking up the rest from reference TRBV7-6 and TRBJ2-5 gives the full variable domain: GAGVSQSPRYKVTKRGQDVALRCDPISGHVSLYWYRQALGQGPEFLTYFNYEAQQDKSGLPNDRFSAERPEGSISTLTIQRTEQRDSAMYRCASSLAGTSYDQETQYFGPGTRLLVL.

The CDR3 region is CASSLGGTGAYEQYF. In DNA, the CDR3 is TGTGCCAGCAGCTTAGGCGGGACAGGGGCCTACGAGCAGTACTTC. The chain employs TRBV7-2 and TRBJ2-7; 10 bases are shared with TRBD1. Germline CDR1 is SGHTA and CDR2 is FQGNSA. V was clipped by 1 base and J by 2 bases; unmatched bases: 2. The CDR3 has 15 amino acids.

The V and J genes are TRBV5-1 and TRBJ2-1; 10 nucleotides match TRBD2. The CDR3 runs to 16 residues. Unmatched junction bases numbered 9, after V lost 4 bases and J lost 5 bases. Germline-derived CDR1 and CDR2 are SGHRS and YFSETQ. CDR3 sequence reads: CASSPQAGGHHNEQFF. The CDR3 region has the DNA TGCGCCAGCAGCCCACAAGCGGGAGGGCACCACAATGAGCAGTTCTTC. The full variable domain, with the rest looked up from reference TRBV5-1 and TRBJ2-1, is KAGVTQTPRYLIKTRGQQVTLSCSPISGHRSVSWYQQTPGQGLQFLFEYFSETQRNKGNFPGRFSGRQFSNSRSEMNVSTLELGDSALYLCASSPQAGGHHNEQFFGPGTRLTVL.

Here the CDR3 DNA reads TGTGCCTGGAGTTTCCGGGACTATTCCCATACGCAGTATTTT. This encodes CAWSFRDYSHTQYF. The V gene is TRBV30, the J gene TRBJ2-3; 7 nucleotides agree with TRBD2. The germline V gene encodes CDR1 GTSNPN and CDR2 SVGIG (reference sequence). The J segment lost 7 bases and the V segment lost 2 bases, leaving 9 bases of the junction unmatched. This CDR3 contains 14 residues.

The genes are TRBV10-1 and TRBJ2-3; the match to TRBD1 covers 9 bases. The CDR3 length is 18 residues. In germline, CDR1 is WNHNN, CDR2 SYGVQD (reference sequence). J was trimmed by 2 bases and V by 6 bases; bases with no gene match: 15. The CDR3 sequence: CASSRDRDLSSITDTQYF. The DNA of the CDR3 is TGCGCCAGCAGCCGGGACAGGGACTTGTCTTCTATCACAGATACGCAGTATTTT.

V usage is TRBV3-1 (or the pseudogene TRBV3-2) and J usage is TRBJ2-1; a weak D match, TRBD2 (7 bases). The ends were cut back, 4 bases at V and 6 bases at J, with 10 bases in the middle. There are 13 residues in the CDR3. From germline, CDR1 is LGHDT and CDR2 YNNKEL (reference sequence). CDR3: CASSPGGSNEQFF. CDR3 nucleotides: TGTGCCAGCAGCCCGGGGGGCTCCAATGAGCAGTTCTTC.

This clone was counted only a few times. CDR3: CASSQTVTDTQYF. The CDR3, as DNA: TGTGCCAGCAGCCAAACGGTGACAGATACGCAGTATTTT. V and J are TRBV14 and TRBJ2-3; D unresolved. Trimming stripped 2 bases from V and 3 bases from J, with 6 bases between. The CDR3 spans 13 residues. Germline V gene data show CDR1 as SGHDN and CDR2 as FVKESK.

The V call is TRBV3-1 (or the pseudogene TRBV3-2), the J call TRBJ2-2; no clear D. Germline CDR1 LGHDT, CDR2 YNNKEL (reference sequence). The CDR3 contains 14 residues. V was trimmed by 7 bases and J by 0 bases, leaving 9 bases between them. CDR3 DNA sequence: TGTGCCAGCACCGTTCGAGCGAACACCGGGGAGCTGTTTTTT. It encodes CASTVRANTGELFF.